This T cell receptor (beta chain) was sequenced in a study of blood T cell repertoires in COVID-19. Study information: Acute and convalescent COVID-19 samples came from the United States, Italy and Spain. PBMCs, B-cell-depleted T cells, or T cells were the source of the cDNA or gDNA that made up the material.

CDR3 length equals 12 residues. Germline-derived CDR1 and CDR2 are DFQATT and SNEGSKA (reference sequence). The V end was cut by 3 bases, the J end by 3 bases, with 6 bases between. TCRdb's copy holds only in-frame clones and misses some; the assay was immunoSEQ multiplex PCR. This sample has around 60,000 clones, with more than 85% found just once. The chain recombines TRBV20-1 with TRBJ1-5, with D hard to call. The material sequenced was peripheral blood. The source is a man in his forties or fifties with active COVID-19. DNA of the CDR3: TGCAGTGCTAGTCCCCTCAATCAGCCCCAGCATTTT. Translated, it gives CSASPLNQPQHF.